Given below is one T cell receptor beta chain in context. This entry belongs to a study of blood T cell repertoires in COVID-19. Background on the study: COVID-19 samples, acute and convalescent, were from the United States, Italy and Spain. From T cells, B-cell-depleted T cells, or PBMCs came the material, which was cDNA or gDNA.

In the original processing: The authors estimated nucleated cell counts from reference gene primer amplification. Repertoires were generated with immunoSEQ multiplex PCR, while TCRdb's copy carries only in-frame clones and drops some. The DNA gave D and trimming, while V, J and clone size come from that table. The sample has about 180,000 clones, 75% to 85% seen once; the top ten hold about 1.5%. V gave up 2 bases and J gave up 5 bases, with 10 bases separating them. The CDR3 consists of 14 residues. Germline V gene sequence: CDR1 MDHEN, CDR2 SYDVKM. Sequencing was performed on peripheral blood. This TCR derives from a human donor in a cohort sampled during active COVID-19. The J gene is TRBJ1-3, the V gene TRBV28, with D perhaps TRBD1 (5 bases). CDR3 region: CASSLGGSRNTIYF. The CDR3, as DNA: TGTGCCAGCAGTTTAGGGGGGTCTAGAAACACCATATATTTT. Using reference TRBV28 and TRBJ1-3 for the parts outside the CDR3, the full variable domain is DVKVTQSSRYLVKRTGEKVFLECVQDMDHENMFWYRQDPGLGLRLIYFSYDVKMKEKGDIPEGYSVSREKKERFSLILESASTNQTSMYLCASSLGGSRNTIYFGEGSWLTVV.